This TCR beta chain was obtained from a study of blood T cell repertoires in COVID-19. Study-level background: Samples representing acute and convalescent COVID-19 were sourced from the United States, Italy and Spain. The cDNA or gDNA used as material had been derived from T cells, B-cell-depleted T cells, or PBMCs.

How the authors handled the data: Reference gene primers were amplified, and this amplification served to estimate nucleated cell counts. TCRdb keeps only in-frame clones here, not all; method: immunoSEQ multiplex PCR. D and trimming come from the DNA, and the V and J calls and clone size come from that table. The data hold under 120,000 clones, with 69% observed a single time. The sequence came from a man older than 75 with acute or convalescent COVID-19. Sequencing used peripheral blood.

CDR3 in DNA: TGTGCCTGGAGTGATAGCGGATACGAGCAGTACTTC. This translates into CAWSDSGYEQYF. The V call is TRBV30, the J call TRBJ2-7; D possibly corresponds to TRBD2 (6 bases). Germline-derived CDR1 and CDR2 are GTSNPN and SVGIG (reference sequence). Trimming cost V 1 base and J 4 bases, with 8 bases left between them. CDR3 length: 12 amino acids.